Described below is a single T cell receptor (beta chain) sequence and its context. The antigen remains unidentified. These data are taken from a study of T cell responses to AZD1222 COVID-19 vaccine. Study findings and constraints: Only six or seven AZD1222 recipients were seropositive at baseline.

TCRdb keeps only in-frame clones here, not all; method: immunoSEQ multiplex PCR. The top ten clones hold 0.9% to 1.2% of a sample with 100,000 to 150,000 clones, just over 90% of them seen once. The sequencing used peripheral blood, collected 28 days after the second AZD1222 dose. This receptor was taken from an adult who received the AZD1222 COVID-19 vaccine.

The CDR3 DNA is TGTGCCAGCAGGGGGACAGGGGCTGGTCAGCCCCAGCATTTT. Translation gives CASRGTGAGQPQHF. The chain joins TRBV2 to TRBJ1-5, with 10 bases matching TRBD1. CDR1 and CDR2 from the germline V gene are SNHLY and FYNNEI. The CDR3 runs 14 residues. After removal of 6 bases from V and 6 bases from J, the junction contained 5 bases not matched to a gene.